These 14 T cell receptor beta chains were sequenced from one sample in a study of neurological immune-mediated disorders. TCRdb used MiXCR to reprocess the 5' RACE reads, holding one entry per CDR3 protein. Of tens of thousands of distinct CDR3 sequences listed, around 10% are singletons. Sequenced sample: PBMCs. The receptors come from a man aged 35-49 years in good health.

This clonotype was picked up many times. V usage is TRBV5-1 and J usage is TRBJ2-3; no definite D call. The CDR3 runs 13 residues. Germline V gene lookup returns CDR1 SGHRS and CDR2 YFSETQ. Trimming removed 2 bases from V and 0 bases from J, with 4 bases in between. For the CDR3, the DNA is TGCGCCAGCAGCTTCGGGAGCACAGATACGCAGTATTTT. Protein sequence: CASSFGSTDTQYF.

This clonotype appeared many times. The chain combines TRBV15 with TRBJ1-5; D is undetermined. The V gene's germline CDR1 is LNHNV and CDR2 YYDKDF (reference sequence). This CDR3 is built from 14 residues. Between the trimmed V and J ends, which lost 5 bases and 7 bases, there was a span of 15 bases. The CDR3 loop is CATSPRAQSQPQHF. The CDR3 DNA follows: TGTGCCACCAGCCCGAGGGCACAGTCCCAGCCCCAGCATTTT.

The V call is TRBV20-1, the J call TRBJ2-1, with D possibly being TRBD2 (5 bases). This CDR3 is built from 12 residues. Per the germline V gene, CDR1 is DFQATT and CDR2 is SNEGSKA (reference sequence). V dropped 6 bases and J dropped 8 bases, with 14 bases sitting between them. Here the CDR3 reads CSAEGVGHEQFF. The CDR3, as DNA: TGCAGTGCCGAGGGCGTAGGGCATGAGCAGTTCTTC.

This clonotype was detected many times. The chain uses TRBV2 and TRBJ2-3, with 13 bases matching TRBD2. CDR3 length: 15 amino acids. The germline gives CDR1 SNHLY, CDR2 FYNNEI. Trimming took 7 bases from V and 3 from J; bases not matched to a gene: 4. In DNA, the CDR3 is TGTGCCAGCAACGGACTAGCGGGGGCGACAGATACGCAGTATTTT. Residues: CASNGLAGATDTQYF.

The genes are TRBV6-5 and TRBJ2-7, with D tentatively TRBD2 (6 bases). Germline CDR1 MNHEY, CDR2 SVGAGI. The CDR3 runs to 13 residues. The V and J ends lost 8 bases and 6 bases respectively, with 17 bases between them. Here the CDR3 DNA reads TGTGCCAGCTCTCGCGGGACCCCAGCCGAGCAGTACTTC. This gives the protein CASSRGTPAEQYF.

This clonotype was observed at least ten times. J is TRBJ2-3 and V is TRBV5-1, with 9 bases that match TRBD2. This CDR3 is 14 amino acids long. Germline assignment: CDR1 SGHRS and CDR2 YFSETQ. In DNA, the CDR3 is TGCGCTGGCTCGGCGGGGGGGACGACAGATACGCAGTATTTT. Protein product: CAGSAGGTTDTQYF.

Many counts were recorded for this clonotype. The chain carries TRBV5-1 and TRBJ2-2; 9 bases agree with TRBD1. J lost 5 bases, V lost 1 base, and 6 bases had no gene match. The CDR3 length is 16 residues. The germline CDR1 and CDR2 sequences are SGHRS and YFSETQ. CDR3 sequence (DNA): TGCGCCAGCAGCTTGAAGGGACAGGGAGGAACCGGGGAGCTGTTTTTT. It is translated as CASSLKGQGGTGELFF.

This clonotype came up many times. The chain has TRBV9 and TRBJ2-1, with unresolved D. The CDR3 totals 14 residues. Germline V CDR1 and CDR2: SGDLS, YYNGEE. Between the trimmed V and J ends, which lost 6 bases and 0 bases, there was a span of 10 bases. The CDR3 nucleotides read TGTGCCAGCACCATTGGTAGCTCCTACAATGAGCAGTTCTTC. Translating gives CASTIGSSYNEQFF.

This clonotype occurred many times. The chain links TRBV5-1 to TRBJ1-1; no firm D call. The CDR3 has 16 residues. Trimming took off 0 bases at V and 7 bases at J, with 19 bases between the two ends. Germline loops: CDR1 SGHRS, CDR2 YFSETQ. In DNA, the CDR3 is TGCGCCAGCAGCTTGGTTACCCCAACAGTGAACCGTGAAGCTTTCTTT. Translating gives CASSLVTPTVNREAFF.

The sample holds many counts of this clonotype. The chain carries TRBV11-1 and TRBJ2-3; tentatively, D is TRBD2 (6 bases). Per the germline V gene, CDR1 is SGHAT and CDR2 is FQDESV (reference sequence). The CDR3 contains 16 residues. Trimming took 3 bases from V and 1 from J, leaving 14 bases between them. The CDR3 is CASSFVRWEGTDTQYF. DNA of the CDR3: TGTGCCAGCAGCTTCGTCCGATGGGAGGGCACAGATACGCAGTATTTT.

The J gene is TRBJ2-3, the V gene TRBV27; D is ambiguous. The germline gives CDR1 MNHEY, CDR2 SMNVEV (reference sequence). The CDR3 spans 13 residues. V was shortened by 8 bases and J by 8 bases, with 17 bases between the two germline ends. CDR3 DNA: TGTGCCAGCCGGGCGGCCTCGCTAGGTACGCAGTATTTT. Translated: CASRAASLGTQYF.

This clonotype occurred many times. This chain links TRBV20-1 with TRBJ2-3, with TRBD2 matching over 11 bases. V lost 0 bases, J lost 5 bases, and 1 base stayed unmatched. The CDR3 runs to 14 residues. CDR1 and CDR2 from the germline V gene are DFQATT and SNEGSKA (reference sequence). DNA for the CDR3: TGCAGTGCTAGAGATAGCGGGGGGGAAGATACGCAGTATTTT. Its translation is CSARDSGGEDTQYF.

With regard to this clonotype: With a much larger clone just one base away, this may be a read error. This chain joins TRBV7-3 and TRBJ2-2, with 7 bases matching TRBD1. There are 17 residues in the CDR3. Per the germline V gene, CDR1 is SGHTA and CDR2 is FQGTGA. CDR3 in amino acids: CTSSLSPGTVNTGELFF. CDR3 coding DNA: TGTACCAGCAGCTTAAGCCCGGGGACAGTGAACACCGGGGAGCTGTTTTTT.

This clonotype was seen ten or more times. Written as DNA, the CDR3 is TGCGCCAGCAGTTTTTTAGATGGCTATAATTCACCCCTCCACTTT. Its translation is CASSFLDGYNSPLHF. The rearrangement links TRBV5-1 to TRBJ1-6; D not certain. V was trimmed by 5 bases and J by 3 bases, leaving 12 bases between them. The CDR3 covers 15 residues. Germline V CDR1 and CDR2: SGHRS, YFSETQ. The full variable domain, rest sourced from reference TRBV5-1 and TRBJ1-6, is KAGVTQTPRYLIKTRGQQVTLSCSPISGHRSVSWYQQTPGQGLQFLFEYFSETQRNKGNFPGRFSGRQFSNSRSEMNVSTLELGDSALYLCASSFLDGYNSPLHFGNGTRLTVT.